A single sample is the source of the 30 T cell receptor beta chains below, sequenced in a study of cytomegalovirus exposure and HLA in healthy donors. The table came from immunoSEQ multiplex PCR; TCRdb's copy has only in-frame clones and leaves some out. The sample has fewer than 200,000 clones, 86% seen once; the top ten hold about 7.7%. Sequencing was carried out using PBMCs. The receptor source for this set is a man aged 25 to 40 in good health and CMV-seropositive.

The rearrangement joins TRBV5-5 to TRBJ2-7; the D gene is possibly TRBD1 (6 bases). CDR1 is SGHKS, CDR2 YYEKEE, per germline (reference sequence). V lost 2 bases to trimming and J lost 1 base, with 22 bases between them. The CDR3 length is 18 residues. The CDR3 protein is CASSFQSVDSLLSYEQYF. CDR3 nucleotides: TGTGCCAGCAGCTTCCAATCAGTGGACAGCCTGCTGTCCTACGAGCAGTACTTC.

The chain is built from TRBV30 and TRBJ2-3; 9 bases map to TRBD2. The germline V gene has CDR1 GTSNPN and CDR2 SVGIG (reference sequence). The CDR3 is 13 amino acids. The V gene end was trimmed by 4 bases and the J gene end by 1 base; junction bases not matched to a gene: 0. The CDR3 loop is CAWTSGGTDTQYF. CDR3 bases: TGTGCCTGGACTAGCGGGGGCACAGATACGCAGTATTTT. The full variable domain, rest sourced from reference TRBV30 and TRBJ2-3, is SQTIHQWPATLVQPVGSPLSLECTVEGTSNPNLYWYRQAAGRGLQLLFYSVGIGQISSEVPQNLSASRPQDRQFILSSKKLLLSDSGFYLCAWTSGGTDTQYFGPGTRLTVL.

The chain has TRBV13 and TRBJ1-2; no definite D call. The CDR3 is 12 amino acids. Germline CDR1 reads PRHDT; CDR2 reads FYEKMQ (reference sequence). Trimming shortened V by 3 bases and J by 7 bases, and 9 bases separated the two germline ends. CDR3 residues: CASSFANSGYTF. The DNA of the CDR3 is TGTGCCAGCAGCTTCGCAAATTCTGGCTACACCTTC.

The CDR3 nucleotides are TGCAGCATGAGGACAGGGGGAGGGACTGAAGCTTTCTTT. It yields the protein CSMRTGGGTEAFF. The V and J genes are TRBV29-1 and TRBJ1-1, with 10 positions matching TRBD1. J was trimmed by 5 bases and V by 8 bases; bases with no gene match: 8. Germline values: CDR1 SQVTM, CDR2 ANQGSEA. CDR3 size: 13 residues.

The rearrangement joins TRBV6-5 to TRBJ1-1; no firm D call. The V end lost 6 bases, the J end lost 0 bases, and 8 bases lay between the germline ends. The germline CDR1 and CDR2 sequences are MNHEY and SVGAGI. The CDR3 is made up of 13 amino acids. CDR3 in DNA: TGTGCCAGCAGGGCAGACATGAACACTGAAGCTTTCTTT. Translating it yields CASRADMNTEAFF.

The V call is TRBV30, the J call TRBJ2-7; the D gene is possibly TRBD1 (6 bases). Between the trimmed V and J ends, which lost 5 bases and 3 bases, there was a span of 11 bases. The germline CDR1 and CDR2 sequences are GTSNPN and SVGIG (reference sequence). This CDR3 has 12 residues. The CDR3 DNA reads TGTGCCTGGTCCGAAGGGGGCTACGAGCAGTACTTC. The encoded protein is CAWSEGGYEQYF.

The chain links TRBV5-8 to TRBJ2-7; D gene uncertain. Germline lookup yields CDR1 SGHTS and CDR2 YDEGEE. The CDR3 is 14 residues long. V was cut by 0 bases and J by 1 base, with 8 bases left in between. The CDR3 bases are TGTGCCAGCAGCTTGGCGGGTGGGTCCTACGAGCAGTACTTC. It encodes CASSLAGGSYEQYF.

This chain connects TRBV6-1 to TRBJ1-1; perhaps TRBD1 as D (6 bases). This CDR3 comprises 13 residues. V was clipped by 4 bases and J by 7 bases, with 13 bases between them. Per the germline V gene, CDR1 is MNHNS and CDR2 is SASEGT. This CDR3 reads CASSGLQGLEAFF. The CDR3 nucleotides are TGTGCCAGCAGTGGTTTACAGGGTCTTGAAGCTTTCTTT.

This clone was detected once. This chain connects TRBV27 to TRBJ2-4; D is perhaps TRBD1 (5 bases). Germline V gene data show CDR1 as MNHEY and CDR2 as SMNVEV (reference sequence). V gave up 9 bases and J gave up 6 bases, with 9 bases separating them. The CDR3 has 11 residues. The CDR3 region has the DNA TGTGCCAGTACAGGATCAAACATTCAGTACTTC. This translates into CASTGSNIQYF.

The chain employs TRBV6-6 and TRBJ1-6; D is unresolved. In germline, CDR1 is MNHNY, CDR2 SVGAGI (reference sequence). The CDR3 contains 14 residues. V was pared by 7 bases and J by 6 bases, with 13 bases between. As DNA, the CDR3 is TGTGCCAGCACCGCCGGTCCCGGTAATTCACCCCTCCACTTT. This codes for CASTAGPGNSPLHF.

The chain is built from TRBV11-2 and TRBJ1-1; no reliable D call. Trimming left V 5 bases short and J 6 bases short, with 13 bases between. The CDR3 covers 13 residues. Germline V gene sequence: CDR1 SGHAT, CDR2 FQNNGV. The CDR3 reads CASSINVGAEAFF. The CDR3 coding sequence is TGTGCCAGCAGCATCAACGTCGGGGCTGAAGCTTTCTTT.

This clone was recorded only once. The chain carries TRBV28 and TRBJ2-1, with TRBD1 matching 7 bases. The CDR3 runs 14 residues. Looked up from germline, CDR1 is MDHEN and CDR2 is SYDVKM. Trimming cost V 5 bases and J 8 bases; bases outside gene matches: 9. The CDR3: CASSLGQAGHEQFF. CDR3 DNA sequence: TGTGCCAGCAGTCTCGGACAGGCTGGACATGAGCAGTTCTTC.

This clone was counted only a few times. The chain is built from TRBV27 and TRBJ1-2; D may be TRBD1 (6 bases). V lost 5 bases and J lost 8, with 21 bases in between. Germline values: CDR1 MNHEY, CDR2 SMNVEV (reference sequence). This CDR3 region has 15 residues. CDR3 nucleotides: TGTGCCAGCAGTACACGAACCGGGACACCGAGCGGCTACACCTTC. Encoded protein: CASSTRTGTPSGYTF.

This chain links TRBV19 with TRBJ2-7, with D maybe TRBD1 (6 bases). V gave up 4 bases and J gave up 1 base, with 14 bases separating them. The CDR3 has 15 amino acids. The V gene's germline CDR1 is LNHDA and CDR2 SQIVND (reference sequence). CDR3 coding DNA: TGTGCCAGTAGTAGGGACAAGGCTAATTCCTACGAGCAGTACTTC. Translated, it gives CASSRDKANSYEQYF.

This sequence joins TRBV11-2 and TRBJ2-5, with 9 positions matching TRBD1. Germline trimming cut 2 bases from V and 7 bases from J; bases unmatched to any gene: 14. There are 17 residues in the CDR3. Germline CDR1 SGHAT, CDR2 FQNNGV. The CDR3 spells CASSLSPRQGVMGTQYF. CDR3 DNA: TGTGCCAGCAGCTTATCTCCCCGACAGGGGGTCATGGGGACCCAGTACTTC. Drawing the rest from reference TRBV11-2 and TRBJ2-5, the complete variable domain is EAGVAQSPRYKIIEKRQSVAFWCNPISGHATLYWYQQILGQGPKLLIQFQNNGVVDDSQLPKDRFSAERLKGVDSTLKIQPAKLEDSAVYLCASSLSPRQGVMGTQYFGPGTRLLVL.

The chain recombines TRBV6-1 with TRBJ2-4; no clear D gene. The V and J ends lost 3 bases and 0 bases respectively, with 6 bases between them. CDR3 length: 14 amino acids. Germline CDR1 is MNHNS and CDR2 is SASEGT. CDR3 sequence (DNA): TGTGCCAGCAGTGACCACCTAGCCAAAAACATTCAGTACTTC. Its protein is CASSDHLAKNIQYF.

This clone was observed at least ten times. V gene TRBV10-1 combines with J gene TRBJ2-2; D may be TRBD2 (6 bases). With 6 bases removed from V and 2 bases from J, the gap between germline ends came to 16 bases. The CDR3 consists of 16 residues. CDR1 and CDR2 from the germline V gene are WNHNN and SYGVQD (reference sequence). The CDR3 bases are TGCGCCAGCAGGAATCTAGCGCTCACTAACACCGGGGAGCTGTTTTTT. Translating it yields CASRNLALTNTGELFF.

The rearrangement links TRBV27 to TRBJ2-1, with TRBD2 matching 7 bases. The length of the CDR3 is 15 residues. Trimming removed 2 bases from V and 4 bases from J; junction bases left unmatched: 5. CDR1 and CDR2 (germline): MNHEY, SMNVEV (reference sequence). The DNA of the CDR3 is TGTGCCAGCAGTTTAAACGGGGGGTCTTACAATGAGCAGTTCTTC. It encodes CASSLNGGSYNEQFF.

The J gene is TRBJ2-7, the V gene TRBV27, with 15 bases that match TRBD2. V gave up 1 base and J gave up 2 bases; unmatched junction bases: 3. Per the germline V gene, CDR1 is MNHEY and CDR2 is SMNVEV (reference sequence). This CDR3 is built from 17 residues. CDR3 bases: TGTGCCAGCAGTTTATTAGGACTAGCGGGAGGGCCCTACGAGCAGTACTTC. Translated: CASSLLGLAGGPYEQYF.

This chain connects TRBV5-1 to TRBJ2-7; possible D gene TRBD2, 6 bases. The CDR3 is 14 amino acids. V was cut by 4 bases and J by 2 bases, with 13 bases left in between. Germline loops: CDR1 SGHRS, CDR2 YFSETQ. CDR3 sequence reads: CASSETSTTYEQYF. Here the CDR3 DNA reads TGCGCCAGCAGCGAGACTAGTACCACCTACGAGCAGTACTTC.

The rearrangement links TRBV7-9 to TRBJ2-7, with 7 bases lining up with TRBD2. Looked up from germline, CDR1 is SEHNR and CDR2 is FQNEAQ (reference sequence). The CDR3 has 13 amino acids. V trimming: 2 bases; J trimming: 9 bases; junction bases outside the gene matches: 7. CDR3 sequence (DNA): TGTGCCAGCAGCTTACAGCAGGGAGGGAGGCAGTACTTC. As protein: CASSLQQGGRQYF.

V gene TRBV25-1 combines with J gene TRBJ2-3; either TRBD1 or TRBD2 may fit D (5 bases each). Trimming removed 5 bases at V and 0 bases at J, with 12 bases between. This CDR3 is 15 amino acids long. The germline gives CDR1 MGHDK, CDR2 SYGVNS. In DNA, the CDR3 is TGTGCCAGCAGTAGAGGGGTTACTAGCACAGATACGCAGTATTTT. Translating gives CASSRGVTSTDTQYF.

The J gene is TRBJ2-7, the V gene TRBV9, with TRBD1 matching over 10 bases. From germline, CDR1 is SGDLS and CDR2 YYNGEE. V was clipped by 3 bases and J by 2 bases; unmatched bases: 2. The CDR3 has 14 amino acids. The CDR3 region has the DNA TGTGCCAGCAGCGGACAGGGGGCGACCTACGAGCAGTACTTC. As protein: CASSGQGATYEQYF. Full variable domain (missing parts from reference TRBV9 and TRBJ2-7): DSGVTQTPKHLITATGQRVTLRCSPRSGDLSVYWYQQSLDQGLQFLIQYYNGEERAKGNILERFSAQQFPDLHSELNLSSLELGDSALYFCASSGQGATYEQYFGPGTRLTVT.

The chain couples TRBV7-2 to TRBJ1-5; unclear D gene. V was shortened by 1 base and J by 0 bases, with 7 bases between the two germline ends. Germline V gene sequence: CDR1 SGHTA, CDR2 FQGNSA. The CDR3 runs 15 residues. CDR3 sequence reads: CASSLGGFSNQPQHF. The CDR3 DNA follows: TGTGCCAGCAGCTTAGGAGGGTTTAGCAATCAGCCCCAGCATTTT.

The sample holds one count of this clone. The V gene is TRBV11-3, the J gene TRBJ2-7; 9 positions agree with TRBD1. V gave up 5 bases and J gave up 6 bases; unmatched junction bases: 17. This CDR3 spans 17 amino acids. CDR1 and CDR2 from the germline V gene are SGHNT and YENEEA. The CDR3 region has the DNA TGTGCCAGCAGCCCCCTTGGGCTTCTACAGGGGGCGACCGAGCAGTACTTC. This translates into CASSPLGLLQGATEQYF. Based on the CDR3 plus reference TRBV11-3 and TRBJ2-7, the full variable domain is EAGVVQSPRYKIIEKKQPVAFWCNPISGHNTLYWYLQNLGQGPELLIRYENEEAVDDSQLPKDRFSAERLKGVDSTLKIQPAELGDSAVYLCASSPLGLLQGATEQYFGPGTRLTVT.

The J gene is TRBJ2-7, the V gene TRBV5-4; D gene ambiguous. Germline assignment: CDR1 SGHNT and CDR2 YYREEE (reference sequence). This CDR3 comprises 13 residues. V was clipped by 0 bases and J by 2 bases, with 6 bases between them. This chain's CDR3 is CASSLGSTYEQYF. CDR3 DNA sequence: TGTGCCAGCAGCTTGGGCTCAACCTACGAGCAGTACTTC.

This chain joins TRBV6-1 and TRBJ2-7; D may correspond to TRBD1 or TRBD2 (6 bases each). V was trimmed by 11 bases and J by 2 bases, leaving 22 bases between them. Germline V lookup: CDR1 MNHNS, CDR2 SASEGT. The CDR3 spans 15 residues. CDR3 sequence: CAAWGAGIDTYEQYF. CDR3 nucleotide sequence: TGTGCCGCCTGGGGGGCAGGGATTGACACCTACGAGCAGTACTTC.

This chain joins TRBV6-5 and TRBJ2-1, with 9 positions matching TRBD2. V gave up 2 bases and J gave up 8 bases; unmatched junction bases: 7. This CDR3 is 15 amino acids long. Germline lookup yields CDR1 MNHEY and CDR2 SVGAGI. The DNA for the CDR3 is TGTGCCAGCAGTTACGCGGGAGGGCCACAGGATGAGCAGTTCTTC. Translation: CASSYAGGPQDEQFF.

Points on this clone: Germline and junction disagree at one end, which may indicate a read error. This chain connects TRBV5-1 to TRBJ1-1; a possible D gene is TRBD1 (6 bases). The CDR3 consists of 14 residues. The germline V gene encodes CDR1 SGHRS and CDR2 YFSETQ. In DNA, the CDR3 is TGCGCCAGCAGATTGGACAGCTTGAACACTGAAGCTTTCTTT. Protein: CASRLDSLNTEAFF.

This clone was observed once. The chain joins TRBV6-5 to TRBJ1-2; D is undetermined. Trimming pared 6 bases from V and 3 bases from J, leaving 14 bases between. Germline CDR1 and CDR2: MNHEY and SVGAGI. This CDR3 region has 14 residues. The CDR3 nucleotides are TGTGCCAGCAGCCTCCCGGAGAGGGACTATGGCTACACCTTC. Translated, it gives CASSLPERDYGYTF.